This TCR beta chain stems from a study of OX40 agonist ivuxolimab in advanced cancers. Looking at the study overall: Males comprised around four fifths of the group, whose mean age was roughly 60 years (range roughly 20 to 85). Study results and limitations: At 0.1 to 3.0 mg/kg, CD4+ and CD8+ blood T cells expanded clonally by week 6.

About this clone itself: The antigen is not known.

The V end was cut by 2 bases, the J end by 5 bases, with 16 bases between. The germline V gene encodes CDR1 SGHDT and CDR2 YYEEEE. This CDR3 comprises 15 residues. Repertoires were generated with immunoSEQ multiplex PCR, while TCRdb's copy carries only in-frame clones and drops some. This sample has around 35,000 clones, with roughly 90% found just once. The chain links TRBV5-6 to TRBJ2-5, with unresolved D. The starting material was CD4+ or CD8+ T cells sorted from blood, obtained in a trial of the OX40 agonist ivuxolimab. The source of this sequence is an adult with an advanced solid tumor such as melanoma, head and neck, liver or kidney cancer. The CDR3 is CASSFRRTQVETQYF. CDR3 bases: TGTGCCAGCAGCTTCCGGCGGACGCAGGTCGAGACCCAGTACTTC.